The 3 T cell receptor beta chains below were found in one sample sequenced in a study of blood T cell repertoires in COVID-19. The data were produced by immunoSEQ multiplex PCR, yet TCRdb's version contains in-frame clones alone and is incomplete. Among approximately 240,000 clones listed, about 90% were seen once. Sequencing was carried out using PBMCs or T cells enriched from blood (not recorded which). The source is a woman in her twenties or thirties with acute COVID-19.

This chain connects TRBV7-9 to TRBJ2-2; D may be TRBD2 (7 bases). Germline V gene data show CDR1 as SEHNR and CDR2 as FQNEAQ (reference sequence). V was cut by 5 bases and J by 6 bases, with 16 bases left in between. CDR3 length: 15 residues. CDR3: CASSPVGGGPGELFF. DNA for the CDR3: TGTGCCAGCAGCCCCGTGGGGGGGGGCCCCGGGGAGCTGTTTTTT.

The chain is built from TRBV14 and TRBJ2-7; 9 bases align to TRBD1. Per germline, CDR1 SGHDN and CDR2 FVKESK. The CDR3 loop spans 13 amino acids. V was pared by 4 bases and J by 7 bases, with 5 bases of the junction left unmatched. CDR3 loop: CASSRDRVQEQYF. DNA of the CDR3: TGTGCCAGCAGCCGGGACAGGGTTCAAGAGCAGTACTTC.

The chain employs TRBV11-3 and TRBJ2-2; D remains unclear. The CDR3 has 12 residues. Per germline, CDR1 SGHNT and CDR2 YENEEA. V was trimmed by 1 base and J by 9 bases, leaving 6 bases between them. The CDR3 loop is CASSLAPWELFF. The CDR3 DNA reads TGTGCCAGCAGCTTAGCCCCGTGGGAGCTGTTTTTT.